This T cell receptor beta chain was profiled in a study of blood T cell repertoires in COVID-19 (dated by TCRdb to between 2020 and 2021). Background for the entire study: The collaborator samples originated in the United States, Italy and Spain and spanned the acute and convalescent phases of COVID-19. The prospective study material was composed of cDNA or gDNA derived from T cells, B-cell-depleted T cells, or PBMCs. The dataset comprised deeply sampled blood TCRbeta repertoires from subjects exposed to, actively infected with, or recovered from COVID-19. A freely available public database, intended as a resource for researchers studying the immune response to SARS-CoV-2, is where the repertoires were released. The samples were drawn from two sources: the first 160 participants of the ongoing ImmuneRACE study, and 950 to 1,500 subjects contributed by 6 global collaborators. A de-identified subject ID, COVID-19 status, age in years and sex were almost always included in the sample metadata. Where available, HLA class I and class II types were taken from metadata supplied by the sample provider and were not determined by assay-based typing. The study at large found these results: How much clinical and demographic metadata was included differed by source and by participant, and the metadata was provided uncurated.

TCRbeta CDR3 regions were amplified from genomic DNA using the immunoSEQ Assay, a bias-controlled multiplex PCR. Per the original workflow: The number of nucleated cells in each sample was estimated by amplification of reference gene primers within the assay. Sequence reads were collapsed and filtered to measure the absolute abundance of every unique TCRbeta CDR3 rearrangement. For each sample, productive Simpson clonality was calculated as the square root of Simpson's diversity index over productive rearrangements. TCRdb holds this immuneACCESS table with in-frame rearrangements only. Some clones are missing; in checked studies, unresolved V genes explain under half, and the rest has no known cause. The V and J calls and clone size come from that table; D and trimming were worked out from the DNA. The sample profile shows some 340,000 clones; over 80% of them were found once. About 5.4% of the sample is held by the ten biggest clonotypes.

Details on this clone: This clone's antigen is unknown. There are no base qualities to consult, and no much larger clone falls within one base.

The V end loses 0 bases and the J end loses 1 base, and a stretch of 12 bases separates them. CDR1 SGHRS and CDR2 YFSETQ were looked up in the germline V gene. The CDR3 sequence holds 16 residues, the cysteine and phenylalanine included. CDR3 DNA only is kept here, 48 bases in frame from base 1. Participants in the prospective study were aged 18 to 89 years, lived in 20 to 30 United States geographic areas, and enrolled through a virtual design. Cohort assignment in the prospective study relied on participant-reported clinical history from a screening survey and a study questionnaire. ImmuneRACE Cohort 3 recovered participants were defined by two consecutive negative NP/OP PCR tests, healthcare professional clearance, or symptom resolution. In the prospective study, whole blood, serum and a nasopharyngeal or oropharyngeal swab were collected from each participant by mobile phlebotomists. Participants in the prospective study had the option to provide additional blood draws and questionnaires over a roughly 2-month period. Before DNA extraction, blood samples from the prospective study were shipped at room temperature or frozen.

The V and J segments used are TRBV5-1 and TRBJ2-3, with the D segment identity uncertain. The receptor was derived from a woman aged 45-59 years who had recovered from COVID-19. Sequenced material: PBMCs or T cells enriched from blood (not recorded which). Read as DNA, the sequence is TGCGCCAGCAGCTTGGGCAACCCGGCGGGCACAGATACGCAGTATTTT. It codes for CASSLGNPAGTDTQYF.